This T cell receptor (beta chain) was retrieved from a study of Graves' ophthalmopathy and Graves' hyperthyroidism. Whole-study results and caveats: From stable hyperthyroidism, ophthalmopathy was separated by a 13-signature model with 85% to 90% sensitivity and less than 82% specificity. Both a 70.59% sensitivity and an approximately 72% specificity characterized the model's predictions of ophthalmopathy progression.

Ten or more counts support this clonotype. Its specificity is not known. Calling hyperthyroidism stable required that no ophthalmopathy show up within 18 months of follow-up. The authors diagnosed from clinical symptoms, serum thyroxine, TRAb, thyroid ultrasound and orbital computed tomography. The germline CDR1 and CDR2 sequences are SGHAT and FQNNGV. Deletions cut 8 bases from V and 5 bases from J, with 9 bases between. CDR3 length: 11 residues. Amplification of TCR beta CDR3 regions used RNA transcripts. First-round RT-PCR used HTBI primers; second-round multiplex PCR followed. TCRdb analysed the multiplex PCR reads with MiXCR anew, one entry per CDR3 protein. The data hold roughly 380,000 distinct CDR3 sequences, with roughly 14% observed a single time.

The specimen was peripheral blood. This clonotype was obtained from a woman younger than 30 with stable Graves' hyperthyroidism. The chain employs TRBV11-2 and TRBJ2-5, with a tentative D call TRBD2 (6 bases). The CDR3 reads CASRGWETQYF. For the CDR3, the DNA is TGTGCCAGCCGGGGGTGGGAGACCCAGTACTTC.